This TCR beta chain was captured by sequencing in a study of monozygotic twins with inflammatory bowel disease. Study-level results: With inverse Simpson as the measure, TCRbeta diversity was lower in IBD patients than in healthy co-twins. The data did not back a single strong IBD-associated clonotype or signal.

Points on this clonotype: The target antigen is unknown.

During cDNA synthesis, UMIs that each contained a 6-nucleotide sample barcode were added by means of template switching. The authors ran two nested PCRs of around 15 and 9 cycles on TCRalpha and TCRbeta cDNA. After re-calling the 5' RACE reads, TCRdb lists one entry per CDR3 protein, DNA absent. Its table records 300,000 to 350,000 distinct CDR3 sequences. This CDR3 comprises 15 residues. Germline V lookup: CDR1 DFQATT, CDR2 SNEGSKA (reference sequence). This sequence originates from a human donor with ulcerative colitis or Crohn's disease, or a healthy co-twin of an affected twin (not recorded which). The J gene is TRBJ2-2, the V gene TRBV20-1; with no DNA, the TCRdb D assignment of TRBD1 cannot be verified. The specimen sequenced was blood. The CDR3 loop reads CSVQAPAGNTGELFF.